The 25 T cell receptor beta chains below were found in one sample sequenced in a study of T cell responses to AZD1222 COVID-19 vaccine. TCRdb's copy holds only in-frame clones and misses some; the assay was immunoSEQ multiplex PCR. The profile shows about 110,000 clones, 85% to 95% of them singletons. Material: peripheral blood, obtained on day 0 of AZD1222 vaccination. These receptor sequences come from an adult in good health.

The rearrangement uses TRBV28 and TRBJ1-4; the D is unclear. This CDR3 region has 13 residues. CDR1 is MDHEN and CDR2 is SYDVKM in the germline V gene. V lost 7 bases, J lost 6 bases, and 12 bases lay in between. CDR3 nucleotides: TGTGCCAGCAATATGGACGACGATGAAAAACTGTTTTTT. Amino acids: CASNMDDDEKLFF. Supplemented by reference TRBV28 and TRBJ1-4, the full variable domain reads DVKVTQSSRYLVKRTGEKVFLECVQDMDHENMFWYRQDPGLGLRLIYFSYDVKMKEKGDIPEGYSVSREKKERFSLILESASTNQTSMYLCASNMDDDEKLFFGSGTQLSVL.

The chain has TRBV4-1 and TRBJ2-5; D is unclear. There are 15 residues in the CDR3. Germline-derived CDR1 and CDR2 are MGHRA and YSYEKL. Deletions cut 1 base from V and 7 bases from J, with 16 bases between. The CDR3 is CASSQGGSIKGTQYF. The CDR3 coding sequence is TGCGCCAGCAGCCAAGGGGGATCGATCAAAGGGACCCAGTACTTC.

V usage is TRBV28 and J usage is TRBJ1-1; D gene unclear. The CDR3 contains 12 residues. With 3 bases removed from V and 7 bases from J, the gap between germline ends came to 9 bases. In germline, CDR1 is MDHEN, CDR2 SYDVKM. CDR3 protein: CASSLGRLEAFF. The CDR3, as DNA: TGTGCCAGCAGTTTGGGAAGACTTGAAGCTTTCTTT.

The chain joins TRBV7-6 to TRBJ1-6; no clear D. Trimming shortened V by 4 bases and J by 7 bases, and 14 bases separated the two germline ends. Germline assignment: CDR1 SGHVS and CDR2 FNYEAQ. This CDR3 has 15 residues. The CDR3 sequence is CASSSTGRTNSPLHF. CDR3 DNA sequence: TGTGCCAGCAGCTCAACCGGACGGACCAATTCACCCCTCCACTTT.

This chain connects TRBV5-6 to TRBJ2-7; 7 bases map to TRBD2. Unmatched junction bases numbered 6, after V lost 1 base and J lost 5 bases. The CDR3 contains 14 residues. CDR1 and CDR2 from the germline V gene are SGHDT and YYEEEE. CDR3 in DNA: TGTGCCAGCAGCTTGTGGGGGGGAGGCCACGAGCAGTACTTC. Protein sequence: CASSLWGGGHEQYF. The variable domain in full, with the rest retrieved from reference TRBV5-6 and TRBJ2-7, is DAGVTQSPTHLIKTRGQQVTLRCSPKSGHDTVSWYQQALGQGPQFIFQYYEEEERQRGNFPDRFSGHQFPNYSSELNVNALLLGDSALYLCASSLWGGGHEQYFGPGTRLTVT.

The gene calls are TRBV15 and TRBJ2-1; 7 nucleotides agree with TRBD1. The V and J ends lost 3 bases and 8 bases, in that order; junction bases with no gene match: 7. This CDR3 contains 14 residues. Germline lookup yields CDR1 LNHNV and CDR2 YYDKDF (reference sequence). CDR3 in amino acids: CATSRGRQGYEQFF. In DNA, the CDR3 is TGTGCCACCAGCAGGGGCAGACAGGGCTATGAGCAGTTCTTC.

This chain uses TRBV18 with TRBJ2-2; maybe TRBD2 (6 bases). V dropped 5 bases and J dropped 2 bases, with 12 bases sitting between them. The CDR3 totals 15 residues. Germline assignment: CDR1 KGHSH and CDR2 LQKENI. The CDR3 nucleotides read TGTGCCAGCTCAGGGAGGACTCTCAACACCGGGGAGCTGTTTTTT. This codes for CASSGRTLNTGELFF.

The chain links TRBV6-1 to TRBJ2-6, with D possibly being TRBD2 (6 bases). This CDR3 is built from 17 residues. V was trimmed by 1 base and J by 0 bases, leaving 10 bases between them. The germline CDR1 and CDR2 sequences are MNHNS and SASEGT. The CDR3 region is CASSEGRGVSGANVLTF. The CDR3 region has the DNA TGTGCCAGCAGTGAAGGGCGGGGAGTCTCTGGGGCCAACGTCCTGACTTTC.

The chain has TRBV19 and TRBJ1-2, with D maybe TRBD1 (6 bases). The V gene's germline CDR1 is LNHDA and CDR2 SQIVND (reference sequence). The ends were cut back, 5 bases at V and 0 bases at J, with 13 bases in the middle. The CDR3 extends over 15 amino acids. CDR3 region: CASSVGDTSNYGYTF. In DNA, the CDR3 is TGTGCCAGTAGTGTTGGGGACACCTCTAACTATGGCTACACCTTC.

This chain uses TRBV5-4 with TRBJ2-5; 12 bases align to TRBD1. The V segment lost 6 bases and the J segment 8 bases; nucleotides outside the gene matches: 11. Germline CDR1 reads SGHNT; CDR2 reads YYREEE (reference sequence). This CDR3 has 15 residues. The chain's CDR3 is CASTPGGTGGFTQYF. The CDR3, as DNA: TGTGCCAGCACCCCAGGGGGGACAGGGGGCTTCACCCAGTACTTC.

In its sample, this clone was seen once. The rearrangement joins TRBV3-1 (or the pseudogene TRBV3-2) to TRBJ1-2; no definite D call. This CDR3 spans 12 amino acids. V lost 2 bases and J lost 6, with 7 bases in between. Germline-derived CDR1 and CDR2 are LGHDT and YNNKEL (reference sequence). As DNA, the CDR3 is TGTGCCAGCAGCCAAAGGACGAATGGCTACACCTTC. Its translation is CASSQRTNGYTF.

Of note for this clone: The same CDR3 arises from other DNA sequences in this sample as well. The chain links TRBV3-1 (or the pseudogene TRBV3-2) to TRBJ1-2; the D is unclear. Germline V gene sequence: CDR1 LGHDT, CDR2 YNNKEL (reference sequence). The CDR3 spans 11 residues. The V and J ends lost 0 bases and 9 bases respectively, with 5 bases between them. CDR3 in DNA: TGTGCCAGCAGCCAAGACAGGAGCTACACCTTC. Its translation: CASSQDRSYTF.

The rearrangement uses TRBV25-1 and TRBJ2-7; 9 bases are a match to TRBD1. V was clipped by 6 bases and J by 3 bases; unmatched bases: 6. This CDR3 contains 14 residues. CDR1 MGHDK and CDR2 SYGVNS come from the germline V gene. The CDR3 DNA reads as TGTGCCAGCAGCAAGGGACAGGGAGTCTACGAGCAGTACTTC. It translates to CASSKGQGVYEQYF.

Concerning this clone itself: Other DNA sequences in the sample encode the same CDR3. The rearrangement uses TRBV9 and TRBJ2-7; perhaps TRBD1 as D (9 bases). V was pared by 4 bases and J by 1 base, with 21 bases between. The CDR3 spans 17 residues. The germline V gene encodes CDR1 SGDLS and CDR2 YYNGEE. The CDR3 is CASSPYSGTGLSYEQYF. The CDR3 DNA is TGTGCCAGCAGCCCGTATAGCGGGACAGGGCTTTCCTACGAGCAGTACTTC. Together with reference TRBV9 and TRBJ2-7, the CDR3 gives the full variable domain: DSGVTQTPKHLITATGQRVTLRCSPRSGDLSVYWYQQSLDQGLQFLIQYYNGEERAKGNILERFSAQQFPDLHSELNLSSLELGDSALYFCASSPYSGTGLSYEQYFGPGTRLTVT.

The chain joins TRBV24-1 to TRBJ2-1, with D tentatively TRBD1 or TRBD2 (5 bases each). The V end lost 3 bases, the J end lost 7 bases, and 15 bases lay between the germline ends. The germline CDR1 and CDR2 sequences are KGHDR and SFDVKD. The CDR3 extends over 15 amino acids. CDR3 sequence reads: CATSDPRGSANEQFF. The CDR3 DNA is TGTGCCACCAGTGATCCACGGGGCTCGGCAAATGAGCAGTTCTTC.

The CDR3 DNA is TGCGCCAGCAGTGATTGGACTCCATCCTACGAGCAGTACTTC. As protein: CASSDWTPSYEQYF. The chain uses TRBV10-2 and TRBJ2-7; a weak D match, TRBD2 (5 bases). The V and J ends lost 3 bases and 1 base respectively, with 10 bases between them. Germline CDR1 reads WSHSY; CDR2 reads SAAADI. The CDR3 runs to 14 residues.

The chain is built from TRBV6-1 and TRBJ2-2; D is tentatively TRBD1 or TRBD2 (5 bases each). Germline V gene sequence: CDR1 MNHNS, CDR2 SASEGT. V dropped 2 bases and J dropped 4 bases, with 14 bases sitting between them. The CDR3 runs 16 residues. The CDR3 is CASSEFKRGVTGELFF. CDR3 coding DNA: TGTGCCAGCAGTGAATTTAAGCGAGGGGTCACCGGGGAGCTGTTTTTT.

The V and J genes are TRBV5-4 and TRBJ1-3; no firm D call. CDR1 is SGHNT and CDR2 is YYREEE in the germline V gene (reference sequence). V was clipped by 0 bases and J by 2 bases, with 9 bases between them. The CDR3 covers 15 residues. CDR3 sequence (DNA): TGTGCCAGCAGCTTGGGGTCCGGGGCTGGAAACACCATATATTTT. Residues: CASSLGSGAGNTIYF.

The chain is built from TRBV5-6 and TRBJ1-2; D unclear. V lost 0 bases, J lost 10 bases, and 13 bases lay in between. The germline V gene encodes CDR1 SGHDT and CDR2 YYEEEE. This CDR3 has 13 residues. CDR3: CASSLVTSIIYTF. CDR3 in DNA: TGTGCCAGCAGCTTGGTCACTTCCATTATCTACACCTTC. The variable domain in full, with the rest retrieved from reference TRBV5-6 and TRBJ1-2, is DAGVTQSPTHLIKTRGQQVTLRCSPKSGHDTVSWYQQALGQGPQFIFQYYEEEERQRGNFPDRFSGHQFPNYSSELNVNALLLGDSALYLCASSLVTSIIYTFGSGTRLTVV.

This clone showed up just once. The V call is TRBV18, the J call TRBJ1-3, with D hard to call. CDR1 and CDR2 (germline): KGHSH, LQKENI. Trimming stripped 5 bases from V and 0 bases from J, with 14 bases between. The CDR3 is made up of 16 amino acids. DNA for the CDR3: TGTGCCAGCTCAGCCGACGTGGCTCTCTCTGGAAACACCATATATTTT. Its protein is CASSADVALSGNTIYF.

The rearrangement uses TRBV18 and TRBJ1-1; TRBD1 agrees at 12 bases. J was trimmed by 5 bases and V by 2 bases; bases with no gene match: 3. Germline V lookup: CDR1 KGHSH, CDR2 LQKENI. The CDR3 totals 15 residues. The CDR3 DNA follows: TGTGCCAGCTCACCAACGGGACAGGGGGCAACTGAAGCTTTCTTT. Translated, it gives CASSPTGQGATEAFF.

In DNA form, the CDR3 reads TGTGCCAGTAGTCCAGGGGACAGGCTGAACACTGAAGCTTTCTTT. This codes for CASSPGDRLNTEAFF. V is TRBV19 and J is TRBJ1-1; TRBD1 aligns across 8 bases. Unmatched junction bases numbered 5, after V lost 5 bases and J lost 0 bases. Germline values: CDR1 LNHDA, CDR2 SQIVND (reference sequence). CDR3 length: 15 residues. Using reference TRBV19 and TRBJ1-1 for the parts outside the CDR3, the full variable domain is DGGITQSPKYLFRKEGQNVTLSCEQNLNHDAMYWYRQDPGQGLRLIYYSQIVNDFQKGDIAEGYSVSREKKESFPLTVTSAQKNPTAFYLCASSPGDRLNTEAFFGQGTRLTVV.

The table lists this clone with a count of one. V is TRBV3-1 (or the pseudogene TRBV3-2) and J is TRBJ2-7; 9 nucleotides line up with TRBD1. J gave up 4 bases and V 7 bases, and 26 bases lay outside the gene matches. CDR1 and CDR2 from the germline V gene are LGHDT and YNNKEL (reference sequence). The CDR3 has 20 residues. DNA of the CDR3: TGTGCCAGCACCCCGTTGGTGTTCCGCAACGGGACAGGGTTACGTTACGAGCAGTACTTC. It is translated as CASTPLVFRNGTGLRYEQYF.

V usage is TRBV27 and J usage is TRBJ1-5; D remains ambiguous. The V gene lost 7 bases and the J gene lost 0 bases, with 13 bases spanning the gap. This CDR3 has 15 residues. The V gene's germline CDR1 is MNHEY and CDR2 SMNVEV (reference sequence). DNA for the CDR3: TGTGCCAGCACCGCACGCCGGGGTAGCAATCAGCCCCAGCATTTT. Translation gives CASTARRGSNQPQHF.

V gene TRBV24-1 combines with J gene TRBJ1-2; D is undetermined. Germline loops: CDR1 KGHDR, CDR2 SFDVKD. The CDR3 loop spans 14 amino acids. V lost 0 bases and J lost 7, with 11 bases in between. The CDR3 DNA is TGTGCCACCAGTGATTTGGGCCAGGATGTTGGCTACACCTTC. Residues: CATSDLGQDVGYTF.